Here is one T cell receptor (beta chain) with its context. V lost 7 bases and J lost 3; bases outside the gene matches: 12. CDR3 length: 15 amino acids. This entry is derived from a study of blood T cell repertoires in COVID-19. Study-level information: Samples of COVID-19 (acute and convalescent) were obtained from the United States, Italy and Spain. Nucleic acid was either cDNA or gDNA, and it came from T cells, B-cell-depleted T cells, or PBMCs.

Under the authors' procedure: Using reference gene primer amplification, nucleated cell counts were estimated. TCRdb's copy holds only in-frame clones and misses some; the assay was immunoSEQ multiplex PCR. Clonal size and the V and J genes are those of that table, whereas D and trimming came from the DNA. The profile shows about 200,000 clones, about nine tenths of them singletons. The chain has TRBV5-3 and TRBJ1-1, with 7 bases aligning to TRBD1. TRBV5-3 is given ORF status, its function remaining uncertain. This clonotype originated in a woman aged 50 to 60 with acute or convalescent COVID-19. The sequenced material came from peripheral blood. CDR3 nucleotides: TGTGCCAGAGGTAACCCCAGGGGGGACCACACTGAAGCTTTCTTT. As protein: CARGNPRGDHTEAFF.